The entry that follows covers one T cell receptor beta chain sequence. The antigen is undetermined. This CDR3 comprises 15 residues. Germline V gene sequence: CDR1 LNHDA, CDR2 SQIVND (reference sequence). Trimming removed 5 bases from V and 6 bases from J, with 20 bases in between. The source of the sample is a study of shared clonotypes between healthy human individuals. Data came from immunoSEQ multiplex PCR; TCRdb stores just in-frame clones and leaves some out. The sample lists almost 700,000 clones, about 90% occurring once. Naivety among CD8 cells was defined by CD45RO negativity and positive CCR7 selection, thereby excluding terminally differentiated effector memory CD45RA+ cells. Study outcomes and limitations: Several donors held 4.5% to 5% of naive CD4 clonotypes in common.

Sequencing input: naive CD8+ T cells sorted from blood. This sequence was found in a man aged 25-45 years in good health. The V call is TRBV19, the J call TRBJ2-7; maybe TRBD2 (5 bases). The CDR3 coding sequence is TGTGCCAGTAGTGCCATCCGAGGGAGCAGATCCGAGCAGTACTTC. Translated: CASSAIRGSRSEQYF.